A single sample is the source of the 17 T cell receptor beta chains below, sequenced in a study of blood T cell repertoires in COVID-19. Method: immunoSEQ multiplex PCR; TCRdb's copy keeps in-frame clones and lacks some. The sample lists about 120,000 clones; roughly four fifths were seen once. Sequenced input: peripheral blood. The receptors shown here come from a human donor in a cohort sampled during active COVID-19.

A single count supports this clone. The chain couples TRBV15 to TRBJ2-7; D is possibly TRBD1 (5 bases). The germline V gene has CDR1 LNHNV and CDR2 YYDKDF (reference sequence). Deletions cut 1 base from V and 3 bases from J, with 7 bases between. The CDR3 runs to 13 residues. CDR3 nucleotides: TGTGCCACCAGCAGAGGACAGTACTACGAGCAGTACTTC. Translation gives CATSRGQYYEQYF.

The chain couples TRBV28 to TRBJ1-1; the D gene is possibly TRBD1 (6 bases). There are 14 residues in the CDR3. Trimming left V 8 bases short and J 4 bases short, with 17 bases between. From germline, CDR1 is MDHEN and CDR2 SYDVKM. CDR3 protein: CASAGRTRGTEAFF. DNA of the CDR3: TGTGCCAGCGCTGGTAGAACCAGGGGCACTGAAGCTTTCTTT.

This clone appeared a single time. The V call is TRBV5-1, the J call TRBJ2-7; 9 bases are shared with TRBD2. In germline, CDR1 is SGHRS, CDR2 YFSETQ. V shed 4 bases, J shed 4 bases, and the junction held 9 bases outside the gene matches. The CDR3 is 15 residues long. CDR3 DNA sequence: TGCGCCAGCAGCCCGGCGGGGGGGGCCCAATACGAGCAGTACTTC. Translation gives CASSPAGGAQYEQYF.

This chain uses TRBV4-1 with TRBJ1-3; no reliable D call. The germline CDR1 and CDR2 sequences are MGHRA and YSYEKL. V lost 1 base, J lost 0 bases, and 13 bases lay in between. The CDR3 contains 17 residues. DNA of the CDR3: TGCGCCAGCAGCCAAGGTTCTGTCGAGGGCTCTGGAAACACCATATATTTT. Residues: CASSQGSVEGSGNTIYF.

The sample holds a few counts of this clone. The V gene is TRBV5-1, the J gene TRBJ2-7; 11 bases are shared with TRBD2. CDR1 and CDR2 from the germline V gene are SGHRS and YFSETQ. CDR3 length: 15 amino acids. The trim removed 4 bases at V and 3 bases at J, leaving 6 bases unmatched. The CDR3 is CASSIAGGLFYEQYF. DNA for the CDR3: TGCGCCAGCAGCATAGCGGGGGGGCTCTTCTACGAGCAGTACTTC.

The V call is TRBV5-8, the J call TRBJ2-7; 16 positions match TRBD2. The CDR3 spans 16 residues. The germline V gene encodes CDR1 SGHTS and CDR2 YDEGEE. With 4 bases clipped from V and 2 bases from J, the junction kept 3 bases outside the gene matches. The CDR3 is CASSPGLAGGPYEQYF. CDR3 DNA: TGTGCCAGCAGCCCGGGACTAGCGGGAGGGCCCTACGAGCAGTACTTC.

This chain uses TRBV6-1 with TRBJ2-7, with D possibly being TRBD1 (8 bases). Germline CDR1 reads MNHNS; CDR2 reads SASEGT. V dropped 0 bases and J dropped 7 bases, with 22 bases sitting between them. The CDR3 covers 17 residues. CDR3 protein: CASSEAWGGTGPLEQYF. The DNA of the CDR3 is TGTGCCAGCAGTGAAGCATGGGGGGGGACAGGACCATTGGAGCAGTACTTC.

The chain has TRBV11-2 and TRBJ2-3, with D hard to call. Per germline, CDR1 SGHAT and CDR2 FQNNGV. The CDR3 consists of 17 residues. V was cut by 1 base and J by 1 base, with 15 bases left in between. The CDR3 region is CASSLVLLAVGTDTQYF. In nucleotides, the CDR3 is TGTGCCAGCAGCTTAGTCCTTTTGGCAGTTGGCACAGATACGCAGTATTTT.

The V and J genes are TRBV18 and TRBJ2-1; a possible D gene is TRBD1 (5 bases). The germline V gene encodes CDR1 KGHSH and CDR2 LQKENI. V gave up 6 bases and J gave up 3 bases, with 15 bases separating them. This CDR3 is 15 amino acids long. CDR3 loop: CASSGRAQGYNEQFF. For the CDR3, the DNA is TGTGCCAGCTCTGGTAGGGCGCAGGGCTACAATGAGCAGTTCTTC.

V is TRBV7-9 and J is TRBJ1-4, with 7 positions matching TRBD1. The trim removed 1 base at V and 4 bases at J, leaving 6 bases unmatched. The CDR3 has 16 residues. CDR1 SEHNR and CDR2 FQNEAQ come from the germline V gene (reference sequence). The CDR3 DNA sequence: TGTGCCAGCAGCTTAGGGTTCGCAGGGGGTAATGAAAAACTGTTTTTT. Protein: CASSLGFAGGNEKLFF.

The chain employs TRBV18 and TRBJ1-2; 8 positions match TRBD1. The germline CDR1 and CDR2 sequences are KGHSH and LQKENI. The length of the CDR3 is 15 residues. J was trimmed by 0 bases and V by 2 bases; bases with no gene match: 2. CDR3 protein: CASSPTGGANYGYTF. CDR3 sequence (DNA): TGTGCCAGCTCACCAACAGGGGGAGCTAACTATGGCTACACCTTC.

The chain has TRBV7-6 and TRBJ2-7; 8 nucleotides align to TRBD2. The ends lost 6 bases at V and 5 bases at J; junction bases unmatched: 3. Germline V lookup: CDR1 SGHVS, CDR2 FNYEAQ. The CDR3 is 12 amino acids. This chain's CDR3 is CASSAGGNEQYF. The CDR3 DNA is TGTGCCAGCAGTGCGGGGGGCAACGAGCAGTACTTC.

V gene TRBV13 combines with J gene TRBJ2-7; D perhaps matches TRBD1 (5 bases). Germline V gene sequence: CDR1 PRHDT, CDR2 FYEKMQ (reference sequence). The CDR3 loop spans 12 amino acids. V lost 1 base and J 10 bases, leaving 11 bases between the germline ends. The CDR3 protein is CASSLEGQTQYF. The CDR3 nucleotides are TGTGCCAGCAGCTTAGAGGGGCAGACACAGTACTTC.

This sequence joins TRBV19 and TRBJ1-1; D is ambiguous. The CDR3 extends over 15 amino acids. V was clipped by 5 bases and J by 0 bases, with 13 bases between them. Germline V CDR1 and CDR2: LNHDA, SQIVND (reference sequence). The CDR3 region has the DNA TGTGCCAGTAGTTCCGGGGTGTACTTGAACACTGAAGCTTTCTTT. It encodes CASSSGVYLNTEAFF.

The J gene is TRBJ1-1, the V gene TRBV3-1 (or the pseudogene TRBV3-2); D uncertain. This CDR3 spans 14 amino acids. Trimming left V 3 bases short and J 1 base short, with 9 bases between. CDR1 and CDR2 (germline): LGHDT, YNNKEL (reference sequence). The CDR3 nucleotides read TGTGCCAGCAGCCACCTACCTACGAACACTGAAGCTTTCTTT. Residues: CASSHLPTNTEAFF.

The chain joins TRBV11-2 to TRBJ2-7; tentative D call: TRBD2 (7 bases). The length of the CDR3 is 15 residues. Germline values: CDR1 SGHAT, CDR2 FQNNGV. With 1 base removed from V and 7 bases from J, the gap between germline ends came to 17 bases. The CDR3 loop reads CASSLVGGGAEEQYF. In DNA form, the CDR3 reads TGTGCCAGCAGCTTAGTTGGTGGGGGGGCAGAAGAGCAGTACTTC. Variable domain in full (rest from reference TRBV11-2 and TRBJ2-7): EAGVAQSPRYKIIEKRQSVAFWCNPISGHATLYWYQQILGQGPKLLIQFQNNGVVDDSQLPKDRFSAERLKGVDSTLKIQPAKLEDSAVYLCASSLVGGGAEEQYFGPGTRLTVT.

The rearrangement joins TRBV12-3 or TRBV12-4 to TRBJ2-1; maybe TRBD2 (5 bases). The CDR3 sequence is 12 residues long. Deletions cut 5 bases from V and 6 bases from J, with 8 bases between. The CDR3 DNA is TGTGCCAGCAGTACAACTAGCAATGAGCAGTTCTTC. As protein: CASSTTSNEQFF.